The 31 T cell receptor beta chains given below trace back to one sample, sequenced in a study of T cell clonality in common variable immunodeficiency. Produced via immunoSEQ multiplex PCR; TCRdb's table is partial and in-frame only. The sample holds around 47,000 clones, and no clone turns up only once. What was sequenced was peripheral blood mononuclear cells. These TCRs come from a person aged 18 to 70 in good health.

In its sample, this clone was seen many times. Sequencing ends 3 residues short of the CDR3 end; the germline J gene provides the rest. The V and J genes are TRBV10-3 and TRBJ2-5; TRBD2 matches 8 bases. The CDR3 extends over 14 amino acids. Germline lookup yields CDR1 ENHRY and CDR2 SYGVKD. Germline trimming cut 6 bases from V and 5 bases from J; bases unmatched to any gene: 8. CDR3 bases read: TGTGCCATCAGCACGGGGGGGCCGGGGGAGACC. It is translated as CAISTGGPGET. The full CDR3 sequence reads CAISTGGPGETQYF.

CDR3 region: CASSLGTATNEKLFF. CDR3 bases read: TGTGCCAGCAGCTTAGGGACAGCAACTAATGAAAAA. The chain recombines TRBV11-1 with TRBJ1-4; D is possibly TRBD1 (6 bases). The CDR3 extends 3 residues past the end of the read, so its final part is completed from the germline J gene. CDR1 and CDR2 from the germline V gene are SGHAT and FQDESV (reference sequence). The CDR3 is made up of 15 amino acids. The V gene lost 1 base and the J gene lost 0 bases, with 6 bases spanning the gap.

To note about this clone: Read data end 3 residues before the CDR3 end; the end is taken from the germline J gene. The chain is built from TRBV7-9 and TRBJ2-2; TRBD1 matches 11 bases. After removal of 6 bases from V and 6 bases from J, the junction contained 6 bases not matched to a gene. Germline loops: CDR1 SEHNR, CDR2 FQNEAQ (reference sequence). The CDR3 covers 15 residues. The CDR3 loop reads CASRGPGQGAGELFF. The sequenced CDR3 bases are TGTGCCAGCAGGGGCCCGGGACAGGGGGCCGGGGAG.

A note on this clone: The read halts 3 residues ahead of the CDR3 end, with the missing end drawn from the germline J gene. The chain uses TRBV11-1 and TRBJ2-7, with 9 nucleotides matching TRBD1. The CDR3 runs 15 residues. Germline V gene sequence: CDR1 SGHAT, CDR2 FQDESV (reference sequence). V gave up 5 bases and J gave up 5 bases; unmatched junction bases: 10. Here the CDR3 reads CASSPMGQGANEQYF. The DNA read from the CDR3 is TGTGCCAGCAGCCCGATGGGACAGGGCGCGAACGAG.

This clone has ten or more counts. The read finishes 3 residues shy of the CDR3 end, and the germline J gene is used to complete it. The V and J genes are TRBV30 and TRBJ2-3; D may be TRBD1 (5 bases). Germline values: CDR1 GTSNPN, CDR2 SVGIG (reference sequence). V was pared by 5 bases and J by 0 bases, with 15 bases between. The CDR3 contains 15 residues. The covered CDR3 bases are TGTGCCTGGCTACCAGGGTTATCTAGCACAGATACG. Translation gives CAWLPGLSSTDT. The entire CDR3 sequence reads CAWLPGLSSTDTQYF.

This clone was counted at least ten times. CDR3 bases read: TGCGCCAGCAGCCAAGGAGATCTGGCGGGATTCTCCTACGAG. Its translation is CASSQGDLAGFSYE. In full, the CDR3 reads CASSQGDLAGFSYEQYF. V usage is TRBV4-1 and J usage is TRBJ2-7; possible D gene TRBD2, 6 bases. The CDR3 end lies 3 residues beyond the end of the read and is filled in from the germline J gene. The germline gives CDR1 MGHRA, CDR2 YSYEKL. The CDR3 covers 17 residues. Trimming took 1 base from V and 0 from J, leaving 16 bases between them.

Ten or more counts support this clone. The read finishes 3 residues shy of the CDR3 end, and the germline J gene is used to complete it. The rearrangement joins TRBV2 to TRBJ2-7, with 9 bases fitting TRBD1. The CDR3 extends over 14 amino acids. Germline V gene sequence: CDR1 SNHLY, CDR2 FYNNEI. Losses at the gene ends were 7 bases for V and 3 bases for J; bases not matched to a gene: 7. CDR3 amino acids: CASIITGGNYEQYF. The sequenced CDR3 bases are TGTGCCAGCATTATTACAGGGGGCAACTACGAG.

This clone has ten or more counts. The read stops 3 residues short of the end of the CDR3; the missing end is completed from the germline J gene. V and J are TRBV11-2 and TRBJ1-1, with TRBD1 matching 7 bases. The CDR3 has 14 amino acids. V was pared by 5 bases and J by 0 bases, with 3 bases of the junction left unmatched. CDR1 SGHAT and CDR2 FQNNGV come from the germline V gene. The CDR3 spells CASSRTGVNTEAFF. Incomplete CDR3 DNA: TGTGCCAGCAGCCGGACAGGCGTGAACACTGAA.

Comments on this clone: The CDR3 goes on 3 residues after the read ends, and that part is filled in from the germline J gene. The V and J genes are TRBV6-1 and TRBJ1-4; TRBD1 is a possible D gene (5 bases). Germline V CDR1 and CDR2: MNHNS, SASEGT. This CDR3 is built from 18 residues. The part of the CDR3 DNA that was read is TGTGCCAGCAGTGAATGGGGCAAAGGGAGCTCCTATAATTCACCA. This sequence encodes CASSEWGKGSSYNSP. The whole CDR3 sequence is CASSEWGKGSSYNSPLFF.

The table lists this clone with many counts. The CDR3 goes on 3 residues after the read ends, and that part is filled in from the germline J gene. The chain joins TRBV19 to TRBJ1-2, with 9 bases lining up with TRBD1. The CDR3 has 15 residues. CDR1 and CDR2 from the germline V gene are LNHDA and SQIVND (reference sequence). The V gene end was trimmed by 4 bases and the J gene end by 3 bases; junction bases not matched to a gene: 6. The sequenced CDR3 bases are TGTGCCAGTAGTAATGGACAGGGGCTGGACTATGGC. This codes for CASSNGQGLDYG. The whole CDR3 reads CASSNGQGLDYGYTF.

This clone was seen many times. Sequencing ends 3 residues short of the CDR3 end; the germline J gene provides the rest. The chain combines TRBV20-1 with TRBJ1-5; unclear D gene. The CDR3 loop spans 14 amino acids. Germline CDR1 is DFQATT and CDR2 is SNEGSKA (reference sequence). Deletions cut 3 bases from V and 0 bases from J, with 9 bases between. CDR3 loop: CSASSSDSNQPQHF. CDR3 DNA, as far as it was read: TGCAGTGCTAGTAGCTCCGATAGCAATCAGCCC.

This clone was seen a few times. The read stops 3 residues short of the end of the CDR3; the missing end is completed from the germline J gene. V gene TRBV20-1 combines with J gene TRBJ2-1, with 8 bases identical to TRBD2. The length of the CDR3 is 15 residues. Trimming took 1 base from V and 3 from J; bases not matched to a gene: 5. The germline gives CDR1 DFQATT, CDR2 SNEGSKA (reference sequence). The sequenced part of the CDR3 DNA is TGCAGTGCTAGAGTGGGACTAGGGCTCTACAATGAG. It yields the protein CSARVGLGLYNE. The complete CDR3 protein is CSARVGLGLYNEQFF.

This clone was seen many times. The read ends 3 residues before the CDR3 terminus; that terminus is restored from the germline J gene. The chain has TRBV29-1 and TRBJ2-3; 7 bases line up with TRBD1. The ends lost 7 bases at V and 5 bases at J; junction bases unmatched: 21. The CDR3 contains 17 residues. Germline V CDR1 and CDR2: SQVTM, ANQGSEA. The CDR3 bases that were read are TGCAGCGCCGTGCTCCCGAGGGGGCCCTCGCACAAAGATACG. It specifies CSAVLPRGPSHKDT. The whole CDR3 reads CSAVLPRGPSHKDTQYF.

Ten or more counts support this clone. The CDR3 end is not reached by the read, which stops 3 residues before it; the germline J gene fills it in. V is TRBV10-1 and J is TRBJ2-3; 8 bases agree with TRBD1. The V gene's germline CDR1 is WNHNN and CDR2 SYGVQD (reference sequence). The CDR3 covers 18 residues. J lost 2 bases, V lost 0 bases, and 10 bases had no gene match. The CDR3 loop reads CASSESRFWTGNTDTQYF. The sequenced part of the CDR3 DNA is TGCGCCAGCAGTGAGTCCAGATTTTGGACAGGGAACACAGATACG.

This clone was seen repeatedly, ten times or more. The read falls 3 residues short of the CDR3 end, and the missing part is taken from the germline J gene. The chain joins TRBV7-9 to TRBJ2-5, with D hard to call. CDR1 and CDR2 (germline): SEHNR, FQNEAQ (reference sequence). The V gene lost 5 bases and the J gene lost 5 bases, with 9 bases spanning the gap. The CDR3 is 12 residues long. The chain's CDR3 is CASSPVRETQYF. The CDR3 bases that were read are TGTGCCAGCAGCCCCGTCAGGGAGACC.

Many counts were recorded for this clone. The read is 3 residues too short to cover the CDR3 end, so that end is filled in from the germline J gene. This chain joins TRBV29-1 and TRBJ1-1; 7 nucleotides match TRBD1. The CDR3 is 10 residues long. Germline CDR1 is SQVTM and CDR2 is ANQGSEA. The CDR3 protein is CSVRDRAAFF. CDR3 DNA (partial): TGCAGCGTTCGAGACAGGGCT. Full variable domain (outside the CDR3, taken from reference TRBV29-1 and TRBJ1-1): SAVISQKPSRDICQRGTSLTIQCQVDSQVTMMFWYRQQPGQSLTLIATANQGSEATYESGFVIDKFPISRPNLTFSTLTVSNMSPEDSSIYLCSVRDRAAFFGQGTRLTVV.

This clone came up many times. The CDR3 end lies 3 residues beyond the end of the read and is filled in from the germline J gene. The chain employs TRBV19 and TRBJ2-7, with D perhaps matching TRBD1 (5 bases). This CDR3 comprises 13 residues. Germline V gene sequence: CDR1 LNHDA, CDR2 SQIVND (reference sequence). V lost 0 bases, J lost 5 bases, and 8 bases lay in between. This CDR3 is CASSIDPGNEQYF. The CDR3 bases that were read are TGTGCCAGTAGTATAGACCCAGGGAACGAG. The whole variable domain, remainder taken from reference TRBV19 and TRBJ2-7, is DGGITQSPKYLFRKEGQNVTLSCEQNLNHDAMYWYRQDPGQGLRLIYYSQIVNDFQKGDIAEGYSVSREKKESFPLTVTSAQKNPTAFYLCASSIDPGNEQYFGPGTRLTVT.

This clone has a handful of counts. CDR3 amino acids: CASSQDRDEQYF. CDR3 bases read: TGTGCCAGCAGTCAAGACAGGGACGAG. The V and J genes are TRBV2 and TRBJ2-7, with 7 bases lining up with TRBD1. The read terminates 3 residues ahead of where the CDR3 ends, so the germline J gene completes it. This CDR3 has 12 amino acids. V trimming: 5 bases; J trimming: 5 bases; junction bases outside the gene matches: 3. In germline, CDR1 is SNHLY, CDR2 FYNNEI.

This clone was recorded many times. Read sequence stops 3 residues before the CDR3 end, and the germline J gene provides the missing end. The chain couples TRBV23-1 to TRBJ2-2; D is unresolved. TRBV23-1 is known as an ORF, though its function is uncertain. The CDR3 is 16 amino acids. V lost 7 bases to trimming and J lost 3 bases, with 18 bases between them. The CDR3 reads CASTPGRFQDTGELFF. The covered CDR3 bases are TGCGCCAGCACCCCCGGCAGGTTTCAGGACACCGGGGAG.

This clone was seen repeatedly, ten times or more. The missing CDR3 end, 3 residues past where the read stops, is filled in from the germline J gene. The rearrangement uses TRBV20-1 and TRBJ2-7, with D possibly matching TRBD1 (6 bases). The CDR3 has 15 residues. From germline, CDR1 is DFQATT and CDR2 SNEGSKA (reference sequence). Trimming removed 0 bases from V and 4 bases from J, with 16 bases in between. The part of the CDR3 DNA that was read is TGCAGTGCTAGAGATCGCCAGGGGAATCATTACGAG. Translation gives CSARDRQGNHYE. The complete CDR3 protein is CSARDRQGNHYEQYF.

This clone was detected many times. The CDR3 end falls 3 residues outside the read, so it is completed with the germline J gene. The rearrangement joins TRBV7-8 to TRBJ1-5; weak D call: TRBD1 (6 bases). CDR1 is SGHVS and CDR2 is FQNEAQ in the germline V gene. CDR3 length: 13 residues. V lost 5 bases, J lost 4 bases, and 9 bases lay in between. The CDR3 reads CASSRQENQPQHF. The part of the CDR3 DNA that was read is TGTGCCAGCAGCCGACAGGAGAATCAGCCC.

This clone was found many times. Read coverage stops 3 residues before the CDR3 terminus; the germline J gene supplies the remainder. The rearrangement links TRBV20-1 to TRBJ2-3, with 14 bases that match TRBD2. Looked up from germline, CDR1 is DFQATT and CDR2 is SNEGSKA (reference sequence). The CDR3 sequence is 16 residues long. V gave up 5 bases and J gave up 3 bases; unmatched junction bases: 7. Here the CDR3 reads CSADLRTSGRTDTQYF. The sequenced CDR3 bases are TGCAGTGCTGATTTGAGGACTAGCGGGAGGACAGATACG.

As for this clone: The CDR3 end falls 3 residues outside the read, so it is completed with the germline J gene. This rearrangement joins TRBV20-1 to TRBJ1-5; 9 bases line up with TRBD1. There are 17 residues in the CDR3. V was clipped by 3 bases and J by 4 bases; unmatched bases: 13. Per germline, CDR1 DFQATT and CDR2 SNEGSKA (reference sequence). This chain's CDR3 is CSASVLGQGRMNQPQHF. The part of the CDR3 DNA that was read is TGCAGTGCTAGCGTCCTGGGACAGGGAAGGATGAATCAGCCC.

This clone was recorded at least ten times. Read sequence stops 3 residues before the CDR3 end, and the germline J gene provides the missing end. This chain links TRBV30 with TRBJ1-5; D is possibly TRBD1 (6 bases). This CDR3 comprises 15 residues. The germline V and J ends were trimmed by 4 bases and 5 bases, with 18 bases remaining between them. Germline values: CDR1 GTSNPN, CDR2 SVGIG (reference sequence). The CDR3 bases that were read are TGTGCCTGGACCCCCGGGGGGGCTAATCATCAGCCC. It codes for CAWTPGGANHQP. The full CDR3 protein is CAWTPGGANHQPQHF.

This clone was seen a handful of times. The CDR3 is CASSQQGFSYEQYF. CDR3 DNA, as far as it was read: TGTGCCAGCTCTCAACAAGGGTTCTCCTACGAG. The chain links TRBV18 to TRBJ2-7; D remains unclear. The read terminates 3 residues before the CDR3 end, so the remaining end is supplied by the germline J gene. V was trimmed by 6 bases and J by 0 bases, leaving 12 bases between them. The length of the CDR3 is 14 residues. CDR1 and CDR2 from the germline V gene are KGHSH and LQKENI.

With respect to this clone: The missing CDR3 end, 3 residues past where the read stops, is filled in from the germline J gene. This sequence joins TRBV7-9 and TRBJ1-1; 10 bases fit TRBD1. The junction had 7 bases not matched to a gene; V was cut back by 5 bases and J by 4 bases. The CDR3 runs to 15 residues. Germline loops: CDR1 SEHNR, CDR2 FQNEAQ (reference sequence). Incomplete CDR3 DNA: TGTGCCAGCAGCAAAACGGGACAGGGGACCACTGAA. As protein: CASSKTGQGTTE. The full CDR3 is CASSKTGQGTTEAFF.

For this clone: The read stops 3 residues short of the end of the CDR3; the missing end is completed from the germline J gene. The rearrangement joins TRBV2 to TRBJ2-3; D is perhaps TRBD2 (6 bases). This CDR3 is built from 15 residues. Germline lookup yields CDR1 SNHLY and CDR2 FYNNEI. Incomplete CDR3 DNA: TGTGCCAGCAGGGCCCTCATAAGCGGGTTAGAGACG. Protein: CASRALISGLET. The complete CDR3 reads CASRALISGLETQYF.

This clone was picked up many times. The CDR3 end lies 3 residues beyond the end of the read and is filled in from the germline J gene. The chain couples TRBV6-4 to TRBJ2-1; D perhaps matches TRBD1 (5 bases). Germline CDR1 and CDR2: MRHNA and SNTAGT. There are 12 residues in the CDR3. V lost 5 bases and J 7 bases, leaving 9 bases between the germline ends. CDR3: CASSRGGNEQFF. Incomplete CDR3 DNA: TGTGCCAGCAGTAGGGGTGGAAATGAG.

This clone was detected only a few times. The read gets to within 3 residues of the CDR3 end, and the germline J gene fills in the rest. The chain has TRBV29-1 and TRBJ2-7; 11 bases agree with TRBD1. From germline, CDR1 is SQVTM and CDR2 ANQGSEA. Trimming removed 7 bases from V and 6 bases from J; junction bases left unmatched: 5. This CDR3 comprises 12 residues. The CDR3 bases that were read are TGCAGCGCTGGGACAGGGGGTGGCGAG. Translating gives CSAGTGGGE. The CDR3 reads in full as CSAGTGGGEQYF.

This clone came up many times. Coverage ceases 3 residues before the CDR3 finishes, and the germline J gene fills in the end. The V call is TRBV6-1, the J call TRBJ1-2, with D perhaps matching TRBD1 (5 bases). Germline V lookup: CDR1 MNHNS, CDR2 SASEGT. V gave up 2 bases and J gave up 3 bases, with 10 bases separating them. The CDR3 is 14 residues long. Incomplete CDR3 DNA: TGTGCCAGCAGTGAAAAGGGGACTTACTATGGC. Translating it yields CASSEKGTYYG. The full CDR3 is CASSEKGTYYGYTF.

This clone was seen repeatedly, ten times or more. The read is 3 residues too short to cover the CDR3 end, so that end is filled in from the germline J gene. The chain links TRBV30 to TRBJ1-5; D perhaps matches TRBD1 (6 bases). The CDR3 sequence is 15 residues long. The germline V gene encodes CDR1 GTSNPN and CDR2 SVGIG (reference sequence). V shed 0 bases and J shed 0 bases, with 9 bases lying between them. The CDR3 region is CAWSVQGPSNQPQHF. CDR3 DNA, as far as it was read: TGTGCCTGGAGTGTACAGGGCCCTAGCAATCAGCCC.